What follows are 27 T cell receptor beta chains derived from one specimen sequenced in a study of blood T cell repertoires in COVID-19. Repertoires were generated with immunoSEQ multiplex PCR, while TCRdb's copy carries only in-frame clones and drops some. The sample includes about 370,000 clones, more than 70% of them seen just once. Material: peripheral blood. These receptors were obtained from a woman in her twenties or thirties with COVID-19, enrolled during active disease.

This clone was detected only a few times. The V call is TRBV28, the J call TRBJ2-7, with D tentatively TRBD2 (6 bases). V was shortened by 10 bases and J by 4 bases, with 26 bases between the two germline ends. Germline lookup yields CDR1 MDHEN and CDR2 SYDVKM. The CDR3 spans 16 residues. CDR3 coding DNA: TGTGCCACTTTTCCCTTAACTCGGACTAAGAAATACGAGCAGTACGTC. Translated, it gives CATFPLTRTKKYEQYV.

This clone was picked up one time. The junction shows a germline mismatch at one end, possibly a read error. The CDR3 DNA follows: TGTGCCACCAGCAGAGATCGTGGGGACAGACCCCCCGTTTTT. Amino acid sequence: CATSRDRGDRPPVF. The V gene is TRBV15, the J gene TRBJ1-4, with 7 bases lining up with TRBD1. CDR1 LNHNV and CDR2 YYDKDF come from the germline V gene (reference sequence). The CDR3 totals 14 residues.

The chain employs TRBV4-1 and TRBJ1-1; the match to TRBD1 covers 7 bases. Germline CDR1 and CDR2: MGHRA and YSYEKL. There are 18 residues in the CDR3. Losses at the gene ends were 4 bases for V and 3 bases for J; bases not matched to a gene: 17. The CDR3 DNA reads TGCGCCAGCAGCCGCGGACAGGACTGGACTGGTGCGGACACTGAAGCTTTCTTT. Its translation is CASSRGQDWTGADTEAFF.

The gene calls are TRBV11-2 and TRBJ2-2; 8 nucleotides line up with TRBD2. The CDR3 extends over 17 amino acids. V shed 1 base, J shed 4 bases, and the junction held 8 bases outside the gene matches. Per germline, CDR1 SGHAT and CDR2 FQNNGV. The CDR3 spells CASSLVPRGGRTGELFF. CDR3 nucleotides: TGTGCCAGCAGCTTAGTTCCTCGGGGGGGCCGCACCGGGGAGCTGTTTTTT. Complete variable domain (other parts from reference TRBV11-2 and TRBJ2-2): EAGVAQSPRYKIIEKRQSVAFWCNPISGHATLYWYQQILGQGPKLLIQFQNNGVVDDSQLPKDRFSAERLKGVDSTLKIQPAKLEDSAVYLCASSLVPRGGRTGELFFGEGSRLTVL.

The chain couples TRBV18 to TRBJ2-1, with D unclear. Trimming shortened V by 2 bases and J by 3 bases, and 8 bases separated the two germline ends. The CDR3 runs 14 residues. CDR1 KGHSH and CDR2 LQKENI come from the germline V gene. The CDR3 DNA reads TGTGCCAGCTCACCAACAGAACACTACAATGAGCAGTTCTTC. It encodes CASSPTEHYNEQFF.

The CDR3 region is CASSAYRGSNEKLFF. In DNA, the CDR3 is TGTGCCAGTAGTGCCTACAGGGGTTCTAATGAAAAACTGTTTTTT. The rearrangement joins TRBV19 to TRBJ1-4, with 7 bases fitting TRBD1. The CDR3 covers 15 residues. The V and J ends lost 5 bases and 3 bases, in that order; junction bases with no gene match: 6. In germline, CDR1 is LNHDA, CDR2 SQIVND (reference sequence).

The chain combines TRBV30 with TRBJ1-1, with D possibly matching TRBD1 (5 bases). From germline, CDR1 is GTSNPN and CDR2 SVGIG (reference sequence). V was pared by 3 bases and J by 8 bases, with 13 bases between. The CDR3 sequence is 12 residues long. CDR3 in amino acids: CAWRGDWGEAFF. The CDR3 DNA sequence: TGTGCCTGGAGGGGGGACTGGGGAGAAGCTTTCTTT.

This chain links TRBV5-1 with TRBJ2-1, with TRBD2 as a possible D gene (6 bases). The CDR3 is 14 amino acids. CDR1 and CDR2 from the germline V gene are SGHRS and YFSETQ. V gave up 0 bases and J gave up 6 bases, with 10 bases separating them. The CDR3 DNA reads TGCGCCAGCAGCTTGGTGGGGGGTGCCAATGAGCAGTTCTTC. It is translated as CASSLVGGANEQFF.

The CDR3 loop reads CASSRTGGRHIQYF. Written as DNA, the CDR3 is TGTGCCAGCAGTAGGACAGGGGGCCGTCACATTCAGTACTTC. This chain connects TRBV2 to TRBJ2-4, with TRBD1 matching over 11 bases. The CDR3 runs 14 residues. V lost 5 bases to trimming and J lost 8 bases; unmatched junction nucleotides: 5. Germline V gives CDR1 SNHLY, CDR2 FYNNEI.

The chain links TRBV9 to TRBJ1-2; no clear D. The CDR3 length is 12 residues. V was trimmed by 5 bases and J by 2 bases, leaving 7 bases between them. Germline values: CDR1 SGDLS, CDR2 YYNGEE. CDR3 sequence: CASSLENYGYTF. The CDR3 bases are TGTGCCAGCAGTCTAGAGAACTATGGCTACACCTTC.

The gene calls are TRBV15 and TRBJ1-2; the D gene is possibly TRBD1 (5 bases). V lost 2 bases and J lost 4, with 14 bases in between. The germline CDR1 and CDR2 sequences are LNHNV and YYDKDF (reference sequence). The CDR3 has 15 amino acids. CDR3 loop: CATSRPGLNGYGYTF. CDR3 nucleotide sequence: TGTGCCACCAGCAGACCGGGACTCAATGGCTATGGCTACACCTTC.

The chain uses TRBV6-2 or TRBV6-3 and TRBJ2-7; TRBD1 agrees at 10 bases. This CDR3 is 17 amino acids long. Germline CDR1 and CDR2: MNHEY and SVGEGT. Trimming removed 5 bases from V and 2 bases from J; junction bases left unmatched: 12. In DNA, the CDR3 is TGTGCCAGCAGTCAAATCTCCGGGACAGGGGTAACCTACGAGCAGTACTTC. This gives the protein CASSQISGTGVTYEQYF.

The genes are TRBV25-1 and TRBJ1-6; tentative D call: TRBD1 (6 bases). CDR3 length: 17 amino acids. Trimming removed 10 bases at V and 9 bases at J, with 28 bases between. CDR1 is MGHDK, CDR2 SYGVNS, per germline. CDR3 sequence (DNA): TGTGCCATTCGGCGCGGGTGGGGGCCCCAAATGGGTTCACCCCTCCACTTT. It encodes CAIRRGWGPQMGSPLHF.

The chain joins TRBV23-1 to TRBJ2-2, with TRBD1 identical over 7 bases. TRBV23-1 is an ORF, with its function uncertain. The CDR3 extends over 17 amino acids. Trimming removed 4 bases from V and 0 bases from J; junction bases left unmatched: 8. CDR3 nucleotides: TGCGCCAGCAGTCCCCCAAGGACAGGACCGAACACCGGGGAGCTGTTTTTT. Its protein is CASSPPRTGPNTGELFF.

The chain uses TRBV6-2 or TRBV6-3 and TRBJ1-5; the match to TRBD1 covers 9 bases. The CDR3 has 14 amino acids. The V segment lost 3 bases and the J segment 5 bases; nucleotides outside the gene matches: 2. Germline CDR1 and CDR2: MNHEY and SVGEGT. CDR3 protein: CASSYGDRDQPQHF. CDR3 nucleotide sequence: TGTGCCAGCAGTTATGGGGACAGGGATCAGCCCCAGCATTTT.

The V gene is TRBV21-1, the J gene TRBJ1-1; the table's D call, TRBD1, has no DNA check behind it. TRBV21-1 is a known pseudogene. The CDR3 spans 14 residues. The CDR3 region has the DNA TGTGCCAGCAGCAAGTCCGGACAGAACACTGAAGCTTTCTTT. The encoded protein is CASSKSGQNTEAFF.

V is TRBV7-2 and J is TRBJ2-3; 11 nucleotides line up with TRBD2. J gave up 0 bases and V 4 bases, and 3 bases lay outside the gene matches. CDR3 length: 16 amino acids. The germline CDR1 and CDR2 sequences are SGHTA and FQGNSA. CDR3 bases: TGTGCCAGCAGCTCACGACTAGCGGGAAGCACAGATACGCAGTATTTT. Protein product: CASSSRLAGSTDTQYF.

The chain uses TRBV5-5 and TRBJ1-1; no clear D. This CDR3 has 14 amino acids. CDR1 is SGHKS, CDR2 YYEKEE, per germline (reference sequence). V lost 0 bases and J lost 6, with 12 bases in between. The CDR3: CASSLARGMPEAFF. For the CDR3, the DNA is TGTGCCAGCAGCTTGGCCAGAGGGATGCCTGAAGCTTTCTTT.

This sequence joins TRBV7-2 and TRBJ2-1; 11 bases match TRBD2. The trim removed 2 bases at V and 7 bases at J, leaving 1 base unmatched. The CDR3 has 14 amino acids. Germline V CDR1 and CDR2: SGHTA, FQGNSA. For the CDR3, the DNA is TGTGCCAGCAGCTTATGGACTAGCGGGAATGAGCAGTTCTTC. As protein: CASSLWTSGNEQFF.

CDR3 residues: CASSQDLSWRDNYGYTF. CDR3 coding DNA: TGCGCCAGCAGCCAAGATTTGAGTTGGCGGGATAACTATGGCTACACCTTC. This chain uses TRBV4-1 with TRBJ1-2; no clear D gene. CDR1 MGHRA and CDR2 YSYEKL come from the germline V gene. Trimming removed 0 bases from V and 1 base from J, with 15 bases in between. This CDR3 is 17 amino acids long.

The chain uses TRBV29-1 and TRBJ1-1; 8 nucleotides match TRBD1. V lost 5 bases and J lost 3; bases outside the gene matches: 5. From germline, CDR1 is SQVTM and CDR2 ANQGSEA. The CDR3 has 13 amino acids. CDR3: CSVTGQADTEAFF. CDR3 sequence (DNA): TGCAGCGTTACGGGACAGGCGGACACTGAAGCTTTCTTT. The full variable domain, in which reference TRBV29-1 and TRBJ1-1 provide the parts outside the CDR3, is SAVISQKPSRDICQRGTSLTIQCQVDSQVTMMFWYRQQPGQSLTLIATANQGSEATYESGFVIDKFPISRPNLTFSTLTVSNMSPEDSSIYLCSVTGQADTEAFFGQGTRLTVV.

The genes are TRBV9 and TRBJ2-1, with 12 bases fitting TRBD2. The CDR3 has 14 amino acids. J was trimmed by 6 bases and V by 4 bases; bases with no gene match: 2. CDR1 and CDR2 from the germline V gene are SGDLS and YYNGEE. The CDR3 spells CASSLAGGFNEQFF. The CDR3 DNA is TGTGCCAGCAGCCTAGCGGGAGGGTTCAATGAGCAGTTCTTC.

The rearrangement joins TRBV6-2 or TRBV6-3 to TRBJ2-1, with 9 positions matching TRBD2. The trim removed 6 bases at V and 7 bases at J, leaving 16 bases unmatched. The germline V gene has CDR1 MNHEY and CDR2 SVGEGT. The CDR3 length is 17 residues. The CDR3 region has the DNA TGTGCCAGCAGCCATCCCCCGGGACTAGCTCCCGGGAATGAGCAGTTCTTC. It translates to CASSHPPGLAPGNEQFF.

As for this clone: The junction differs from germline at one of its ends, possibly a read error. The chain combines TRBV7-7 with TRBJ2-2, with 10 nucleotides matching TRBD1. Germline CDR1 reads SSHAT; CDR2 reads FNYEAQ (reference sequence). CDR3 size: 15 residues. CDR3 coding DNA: TGTGCTAGCAGCCGCGAGGGACAGGGGACCGGGGAGCTGTTTTTT. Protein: CASSREGQGTGELFF.

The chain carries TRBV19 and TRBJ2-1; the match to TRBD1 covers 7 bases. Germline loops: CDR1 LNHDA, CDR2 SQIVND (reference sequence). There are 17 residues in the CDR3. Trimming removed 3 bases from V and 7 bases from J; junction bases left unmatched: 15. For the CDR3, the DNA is TGTGCCAGTAGTATTGAAAGTGGTGAACAGGGGACGAATGAGCAGTTCTTC. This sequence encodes CASSIESGEQGTNEQFF.

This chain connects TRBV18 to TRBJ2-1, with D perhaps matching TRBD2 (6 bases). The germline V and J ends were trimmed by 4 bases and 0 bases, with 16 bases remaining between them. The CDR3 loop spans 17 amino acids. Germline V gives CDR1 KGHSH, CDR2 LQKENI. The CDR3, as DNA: TGTGCCAGCTCACGAGAAGCTGGGGGGAGCTCCTACAATGAGCAGTTCTTC. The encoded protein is CASSREAGGSSYNEQFF. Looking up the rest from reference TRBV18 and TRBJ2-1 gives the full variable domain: NAGVMQNPRHLVRRRGQEARLRCSPMKGHSHVYWYRQLPEEGLKFMVYLQKENIIDESGMPKERFSAEFPKEGPSILRIQQVVRGDSAAYFCASSREAGGSSYNEQFFGPGTRLTVL.

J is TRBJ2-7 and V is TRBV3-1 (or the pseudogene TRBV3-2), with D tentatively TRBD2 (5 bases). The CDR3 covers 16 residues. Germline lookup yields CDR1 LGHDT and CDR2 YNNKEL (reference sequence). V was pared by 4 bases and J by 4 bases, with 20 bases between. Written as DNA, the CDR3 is TGTGCCAGCAGCCCTGACTACTACGATTACGGTTACGAGCAGTACTTC. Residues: CASSPDYYDYGYEQYF.